This T cell receptor (beta chain) was captured by sequencing in a study of shared clonotypes between healthy human individuals. Study-wide context: Participating donors consisted of two women and a few men aged 18 to 49.

The investigators split CD4+ cells into a CD45RA+ naive subset and a CD45RA-negative memory subset. V was trimmed by 4 bases and J by 1 base, leaving 13 bases between them. This CDR3 has 15 residues. For sorted subsets, approximately 0.2 ug DNA per replicate equaled approximately 32,000 T cell genomes. Original processing notes: ImmunoSEQ output lacked quality scores and full-length reads, limiting matched filtering. Method: immunoSEQ multiplex PCR; TCRdb's copy keeps in-frame clones and lacks some. V, J and clone size derive from that table, while D and trimming were established from the DNA sequence. The profile covers more than 400,000 clones, with roughly 95% appearing a single time and roughly 0.06% taken by the ten largest.

The TCR originated in a woman in her 30s in good health. This chain uses TRBV23-1 with TRBJ1-1; unclear D gene. TRBV23-1 is noted as an ORF with a role that remains uncertain. The specimen was naive CD4+ T cells sorted from blood. Sample subset: CD45RA+ positively selected. CDR3: CASSPLGSSNTEAFF. As DNA, the CDR3 is TGCGCCAGCAGTCCCCTCGGGAGTTCGAACACTGAAGCTTTCTTT.